The rows below give T cell receptor beta chains drawn from one sample of a study of T cell repertoires in cytomegalovirus infection. TCRdb reprocessed the reads via MiXCR and lists one record per CDR3 protein. The sample yields some 270,000 distinct CDR3 sequences, around 20% seen once. These TCRs are of unknown antigen specificity. The input for sequencing was cultured PBMCs, taken from culture after CMV antigen stimulation. The receptors were gathered from a human donor in good health (CMV status not recorded). Some clones in this sample may be carry-over from other donors' samples. Both conserved end residues are part of each CDR3. D genes are given only for firm matches. For some rows the clone size is stated as once, few or many, or as a class when expanded; others skip it.

clone_size j_call d_call v_call cdr3_nt cdr3_aa
. TRBJ2-1 . TRBV5-4 TGTGCCAGCAGCTTGATGGAGCTCAGCTCCTACAATGAGCAGTTCTTC CASSLMELSSYNEQFF
. TRBJ2-6 . TRBV6-2/TRBV6-3 TGTGCCAGCAGTCCGGGACACTTGGGATCTGGGGCCAACGTCCTGACTTTC CASSPGHLGSGANVLTF
. TRBJ2-1 . TRBV12-3/TRBV12-4 TGTGCCAGCAGTCGAGAGGAGCAGTTCTTC CASSREEQFF
many TRBJ2-2 TRBD1 TRBV6-5 TGTGCCAGCACCTTAAAGACAGGGACCCCCACCGGGGAGCTGTTTTTT CASTLKTGTPTGELFF
many TRBJ1-1 . TRBV7-2 TGTGCCAGCAGCTTCGCGGGCCCCGTGAACACTGAAGCTTTCTTT CASSFAGPVNTEAFF
few TRBJ2-1 TRBD2 TRBV7-9 TGTGCCAGCACACATCGGCGGGAGGGGGGGAATGAGCAGTTCTTC CASTHRREGGNEQFF
. TRBJ1-4 TRBD1 TRBV2 TGTGCCAGCAGTCAGGACAGGGGTGACGAAAAACTGTTTTTT CASSQDRGDEKLFF
few TRBJ2-5 . TRBV25-1 TGTGCCAGCAGTGGAGACGGGGGCCCGTACCAAGAGACCCAGTACTTC CASSGDGGPYQETQYF
. TRBJ2-1 TRBD1 TRBV29-1 TGCAGCGCAGGAGGACAGGGACATGAGCAGTTCTTC CSAGGQGHEQFF
few TRBJ1-1 TRBD1 TRBV7-6 TGTGCCAGCAGCTTAAGAGTAGAGTCCAGGGGGCCTTACGGGCCTGAAGCTTTCTTT CASSLRVESRGPYGPEAFF
. TRBJ2-7 TRBD2 TRBV14 TGTGCCAGCAGCCAACCCACTCGGCGGGAGCGCGACGAGCAGTACTTC CASSQPTRRERDEQYF
. TRBJ2-1 TRBD2 TRBV7-9 TGTGCCAGCAGCTTACCAAGCGGGAGCGACTCCTACAATGAGCAGTTCTTC CASSLPSGSDSYNEQFF
many TRBJ2-5 TRBD2 TRBV7-8 TGTGCCAGCAGCTTAGCCACTAGCGACCAAGAGACCCAGTACTTC CASSLATSDQETQYF
. TRBJ2-5 TRBD1 TRBV20-1 TGCAGTGCCGAGTGGACAGGTCAAGAGACCCAGTACTTC CSAEWTGQETQYF
few TRBJ2-2 TRBD1 TRBV4-3 TGCGCCAGCAGCCAGGGACAGGAGAACACCGGGGAGCTGTTTTTT CASSQGQENTGELFF
many TRBJ1-2 . TRBV12-3/TRBV12-4 TGTGCCAGCAGTTTACCGGGGTACTATGGCTACACCTTC CASSLPGYYGYTF
few TRBJ2-3 . TRBV27 TGTGCCAGCAGTTTCCAGGGAATTCGTAGCACAGATACGCAGTATTTT CASSFQGIRSTDTQYF
few TRBJ2-7 . TRBV24-1 TGTGCCACCAGTGGACAGAGCTCCTACGAGCAGTACTTC CATSGQSSYEQYF
. TRBJ1-6 . TRBV19 TGTGCCAGTAGTGTCAGGGGTGGTTCACCCCTCCACTTT CASSVRGGSPLHF